These T cell receptor beta chains were read from a single sample in a study of T-cell reconstitution after alpha-beta-depleted transplantation in children. TCRdb reanalysed the PCR reads using MiXCR and keeps one entry per CDR3 protein. The sample yields roughly 340,000 distinct CDR3 sequences, 15% to 20% seen once. The source was PBMCs, mostly from graft donor cells, collected 360 days after TCRalphabeta/CD19-depleted stem cell transplant. Receptor source: a male patient between 2 and 10 years old who had a stem cell transplant for acute lymphoblastic leukemia, so the T cells may come from the graft donor. CDR3s include the opening cysteine and the closing phenylalanine or tryptophan. The D gene is left open where the match is weak. The size field is filled for only some rows; it gives once, few, many or a size class.

d_call	v_call	clone_size	j_call	cdr3_aa	cdr3_nt
TRBD2	TRBV5-1	many	TRBJ2-7	CASSLGTSVYEQYF	TGTGCCAGCAGCTTGGGGACTAGCGTCTACGAGCAGTACTTC
TRBD2	TRBV5-4	-	TRBJ2-3	CASELWTSGGMGTDTQYF	TGTGCCAGCGAGCTTTGGACTAGCGGGGGAATGGGCACAGATACGCAGTATTTT
TRBD1	TRBV20-1	-	TRBJ2-7	CSAAKRTGASYEQYF	TGCAGTGCTGCAAAAAGGACAGGGGCCTCCTACGAGCAGTACTTC
-	TRBV3-1	few	TRBJ1-1	CASMPHRDNTEAFF	TGTGCCAGCATGCCCCACAGGGACAACACTGAAGCTTTCTTT
-	TRBV7-9	many	TRBJ2-3	CAGAVSTDTQYF	TGTGCCGGAGCGGTTAGCACAGATACGCAGTATTTT
-	TRBV4-2	-	TRBJ2-2	CASSQTSPFEELFF	TGTGCCAGCAGCCAAACCTCCCCTTTCGAGGAGCTGTTTTTT
TRBD2	TRBV7-8	-	TRBJ2-2	CASSYIAGELAGELFF	TGTGCCAGCAGCTATATAGCGGGAGAATTGGCCGGGGAGCTGTTTTTT
-	TRBV12-3/TRBV12-4	-	TRBJ1-6	CASSLNRFSPLHF	TGTGCCAGCAGTTTAAACAGGTTTTCACCCCTCCACTTT
-	TRBV29-1	few	TRBJ2-7	CSVVHNSYEQYF	TGCAGCGTTGTACACAACTCCTACGAGCAGTACTTC
-	TRBV5-1	many	TRBJ2-5	CASSLGDRNKRTQYF	TGCGCCAGCAGCTTGGGAGACAGAAATAAGAGAACCCAGTACTTC
-	TRBV25-1	-	TRBJ1-1	CASSDNRLSLSPAFF	TGTGCCAGCAGTGATAACCGCTTAAGTCTATCCCCAGCTTTCTTT
-	TRBV6-2/TRBV6-3	few	TRBJ2-6	CASSSTGRRSSGANVLTF	TGTGCCAGCAGTTCAACGGGCAGGAGGAGCTCTGGGGCCAACGTCCTGACTTTC
-	TRBV7-8	few	TRBJ2-1	CASSRSLELTSEQFF	TGTGCCAGCAGCAGGTCCCTGGAGTTAACAAGTGAGCAGTTCTTC
TRBD2	TRBV10-2	once	TRBJ2-7	CACSLRLAGGWTYEQYF	TGTGCCTGCAGCCTTCGACTAGCGGGAGGGTGGACCTACGAGCAGTACTTC
TRBD1	TRBV29-1	-	TRBJ2-7	CSTLGDRGTSGSYEQYF	TGCAGCACTCTAGGGGACAGGGGGACGTCAGGGTCCTACGAGCAGTACTTC
-	TRBV10-3	few	TRBJ1-1	CAIRQGHEEAFF	TGTGCCATCAGGCAGGGCCACGAGGAGGCTTTCTTT
TRBD1	TRBV7-2	-	TRBJ2-1	CASSLAGTGTNNEQFF	TGTGCCAGCAGCTTAGCCGGGACAGGGACTAACAATGAGCAGTTCTTC
-	TRBV28	many	TRBJ2-3	CASRTRVGSDTQYF	TGTGCCAGCAGGACTAGGGTAGGGTCAGATACGCAGTATTTT
-	TRBV13	few	TRBJ2-3	CASSFGGTRTDTQYF	TGTGCCAGCAGCTTCGGCGGGACGCGCACAGATACGCAGTATTTT
-	TRBV7-9	-	TRBJ2-3	CASSLGPRFADTQYF	TGTGCCAGCAGCTTAGGTCCCAGGTTTGCAGATACGCAGTATTTT
-	TRBV14	many	TRBJ2-5	CASSHRDTYQETQYF	TGTGCCAGCAGCCACCGGGACACGTATCAAGAGACCCAGTACTTC
TRBD1	TRBV7-9	few	TRBJ2-3	CASGDRGSTDTQYF	TGTGCCAGCGGGGACAGGGGGAGCACAGATACGCAGTATTTT
-	TRBV27	-	TRBJ1-4	CASRGGGQGTNEKLFF	TGTGCCAGCAGAGGGGGGGGCCAGGGGACGAATGAAAAACTGTTTTTT
-	TRBV28	-	TRBJ2-2	CASTRLRVDTGELFF	TGTGCCAGCACGAGGCTGAGGGTTGACACCGGGGAGCTGTTTTTT
-	TRBV10-3	-	TRBJ1-4	CASSPVVNEKLFF	TGTGCCTCATCACCCGTAGTTAATGAAAAACTGTTTTTT
TRBD2	TRBV5-1	few	TRBJ2-1	CASSPLAGVNNEQFF	TGCGCCAGCAGCCCCCTAGCGGGAGTGAACAATGAGCAGTTCTTC
-	TRBV11-1	-	TRBJ2-1	CASSFRPSVNEQFF	TGTGCCAGCAGCTTCCGGCCTAGTGTGAATGAGCAGTTCTTC
-	TRBV5-6	-	TRBJ2-4	CASSFGPLLAKNIQYF	TGTGCCAGCAGCTTCGGGCCATTACTAGCCAAAAACATTCAGTACTTC
-	TRBV29-1	-	TRBJ2-4	CSVGGELGDIQYF	TGCAGCGTTGGTGGGGAGCTCGGGGACATTCAGTACTTC